This TCR beta chain stems from a study of CD8 T cells in ankylosing spondylitis. Using its own MiXCR run on the 5' RACE reads, TCRdb lists one record per CDR3 protein. The table has fewer than 50,000 distinct CDR3 sequences, more than 9.5% seen once. Germline CDR1 reads MNHNS; CDR2 reads SASEGT. V lost 4 bases and J lost 4, with 16 bases in between. The CDR3 runs 15 residues. The clonotype comes from a male donor with ankylosing spondylitis or in good health (not recorded which). This chain connects TRBV6-1 to TRBJ2-5, with a possible D match to TRBD2 (6 bases). Sequenced input: blood, either unsorted or a sorted T cell fraction (not recorded which). Here the CDR3 DNA reads TGTGCCAGCAGTGTTTTTACTAGCCCGCCAGAGACCCAGTACTTC. This codes for CASSVFTSPPETQYF.